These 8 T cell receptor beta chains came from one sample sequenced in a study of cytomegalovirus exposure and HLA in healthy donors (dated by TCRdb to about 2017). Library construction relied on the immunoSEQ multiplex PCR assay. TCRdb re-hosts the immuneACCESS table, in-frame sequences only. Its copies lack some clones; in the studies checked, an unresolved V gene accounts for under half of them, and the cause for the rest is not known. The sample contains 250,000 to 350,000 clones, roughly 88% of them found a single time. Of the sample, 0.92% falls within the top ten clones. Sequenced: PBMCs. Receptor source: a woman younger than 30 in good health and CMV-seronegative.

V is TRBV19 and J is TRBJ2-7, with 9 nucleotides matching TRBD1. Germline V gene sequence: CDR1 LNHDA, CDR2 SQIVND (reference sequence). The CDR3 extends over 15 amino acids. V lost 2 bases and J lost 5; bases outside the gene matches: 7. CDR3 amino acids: CASSILSGQGHEQYF. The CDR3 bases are TGTGCCAGTAGTATACTATCGGGACAGGGTCACGAGCAGTACTTC.

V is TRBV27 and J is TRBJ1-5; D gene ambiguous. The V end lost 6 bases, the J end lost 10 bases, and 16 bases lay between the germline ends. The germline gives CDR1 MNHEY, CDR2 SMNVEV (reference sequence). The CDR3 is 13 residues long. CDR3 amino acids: CASSVVAAPPQHF. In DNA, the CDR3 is TGTGCCAGCAGCGTTGTGGCGGCTCCTCCCCAGCATTTT.

The CDR3: CASSVPRGTSGMSSGTDTQYF. The CDR3 nucleotides are TGTGCCAGCAGCGTGCCCCGAGGGACTAGCGGGATGTCGTCGGGCACAGATACGCAGTATTTT. V gene TRBV9 combines with J gene TRBJ2-3; TRBD2 agrees at 13 bases. The junction had 16 bases not matched to a gene; V was cut back by 2 bases and J by 1 base. The CDR3 spans 21 residues. Germline loops: CDR1 SGDLS, CDR2 YYNGEE.

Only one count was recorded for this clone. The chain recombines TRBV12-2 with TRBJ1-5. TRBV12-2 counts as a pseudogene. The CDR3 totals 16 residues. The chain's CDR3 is CASRQTNISVNQPQHF. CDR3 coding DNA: TGTGCAAGTCGCCAAACTAATATATCGGTCAATCAGCCCCAGCATTTT.

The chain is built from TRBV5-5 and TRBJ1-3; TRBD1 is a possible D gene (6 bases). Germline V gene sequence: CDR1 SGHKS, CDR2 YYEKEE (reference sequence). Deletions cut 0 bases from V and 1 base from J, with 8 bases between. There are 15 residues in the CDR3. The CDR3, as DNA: TGTGCCAGCAGCTTGGAAGACAGGTCTGGAAACACCATATATTTT. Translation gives CASSLEDRSGNTIYF.

The CDR3 loop is CASSGSGMGFSNEQFF. DNA for the CDR3: TGTGCCAGCAGCGGGAGCGGGATGGGGTTTTCCAATGAGCAGTTCTTC. The chain links TRBV9 to TRBJ2-1; 7 bases agree with TRBD2. Trimming took 3 bases from V and 6 from J; bases not matched to a gene: 12. Germline CDR1 reads SGDLS; CDR2 reads YYNGEE. CDR3 size: 16 residues.

The CDR3 DNA follows: TGTGCCAGCAGTCTGGGACAGGGGGATATACTCGAAGCTTTCTTT. Its protein product is CASSLGQGDILEAFF. The rearrangement uses TRBV28 and TRBJ1-1, with 11 positions matching TRBD1. Germline V gene sequence: CDR1 MDHEN, CDR2 SYDVKM. Trimming took 5 bases from V and 8 from J; bases not matched to a gene: 10. The length of the CDR3 is 15 residues.

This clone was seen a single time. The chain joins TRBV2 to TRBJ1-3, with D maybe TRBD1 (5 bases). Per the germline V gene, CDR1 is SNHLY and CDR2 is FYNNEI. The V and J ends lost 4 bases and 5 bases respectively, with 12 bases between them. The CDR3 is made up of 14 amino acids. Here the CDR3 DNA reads TGTGCCAGCAGTGGGACACTTCGTCGAAACACCATATATTTT. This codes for CASSGTLRRNTIYF.